A single sample is the source of the 2 T cell receptor beta chains below, sequenced in a study of cytomegalovirus exposure and HLA in healthy donors. Sequencing used immunoSEQ multiplex PCR; TCRdb keeps in-frame clones, though not all of them. The sample has roughly 140,000 clones; about 91% are singletons. Sequencing was done on a sample of PBMCs. The receptors here all came from a woman aged 18-35 years in good health and CMV-seropositive.

V is TRBV28 and J is TRBJ1-6; 7 bases are shared with TRBD1. This CDR3 has 16 residues. J gave up 0 bases and V 6 bases, and 5 bases lay outside the gene matches. The germline V gene has CDR1 MDHEN and CDR2 SYDVKM. As DNA, the CDR3 is TGTGCCAGCAGCCGACAGGGATTCTCCTATAATTCACCCCTCCACTTT. This encodes CASSRQGFSYNSPLHF.

This chain uses TRBV5-6 with TRBJ1-5, with TRBD1 identical over 8 bases. There are 15 residues in the CDR3. The J segment lost 5 bases and the V segment lost 4 bases, leaving 8 bases of the junction unmatched. CDR1 is SGHDT and CDR2 is YYEEEE in the germline V gene. The CDR3 nucleotides are TGTGCCAGCAGCGACTGGACAGGGAGTGATCAGCCCCAGCATTTT. It specifies CASSDWTGSDQPQHF.